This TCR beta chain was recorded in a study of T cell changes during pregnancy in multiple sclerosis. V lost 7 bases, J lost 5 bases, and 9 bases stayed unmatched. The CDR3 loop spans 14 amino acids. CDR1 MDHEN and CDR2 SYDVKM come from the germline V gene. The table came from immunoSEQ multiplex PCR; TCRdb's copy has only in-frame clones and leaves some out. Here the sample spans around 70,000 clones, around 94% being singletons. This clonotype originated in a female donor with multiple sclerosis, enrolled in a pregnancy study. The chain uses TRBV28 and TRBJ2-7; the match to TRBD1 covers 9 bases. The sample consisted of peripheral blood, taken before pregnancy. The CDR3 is CASMVRDRAHEQYF. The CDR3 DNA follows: TGTGCCAGCATGGTCCGGGACAGGGCCCACGAGCAGTACTTC. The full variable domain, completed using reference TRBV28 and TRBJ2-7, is DVKVTQSSRYLVKRTGEKVFLECVQDMDHENMFWYRQDPGLGLRLIYFSYDVKMKEKGDIPEGYSVSREKKERFSLILESASTNQTSMYLCASMVRDRAHEQYFGPGTRLTVT.